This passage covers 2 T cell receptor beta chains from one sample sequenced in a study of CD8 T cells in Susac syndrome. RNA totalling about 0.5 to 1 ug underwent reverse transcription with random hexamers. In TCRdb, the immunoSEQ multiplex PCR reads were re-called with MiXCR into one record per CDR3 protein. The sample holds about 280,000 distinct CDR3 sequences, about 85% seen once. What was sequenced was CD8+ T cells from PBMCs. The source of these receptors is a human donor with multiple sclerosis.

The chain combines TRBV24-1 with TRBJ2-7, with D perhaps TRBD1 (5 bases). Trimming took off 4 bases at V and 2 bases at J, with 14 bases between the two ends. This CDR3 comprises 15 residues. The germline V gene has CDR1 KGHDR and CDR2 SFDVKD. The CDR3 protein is CATSEGRGHPYEQYF. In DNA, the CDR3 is TGTGCCACCAGTGAAGGTAGGGGTCATCCCTACGAGCAGTACTTC.

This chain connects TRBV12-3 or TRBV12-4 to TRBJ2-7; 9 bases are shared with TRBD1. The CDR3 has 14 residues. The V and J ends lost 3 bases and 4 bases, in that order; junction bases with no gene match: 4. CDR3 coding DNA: TGTGCCAGCAGTTTTAGGACAGGGGCTTACGAGCAGTACTTC. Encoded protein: CASSFRTGAYEQYF.